The clone carrying this T cell receptor (beta chain) was detected a few times. Its target is not known. The V gene's germline CDR1 is MNHNS and CDR2 SASEGT. V was clipped by 4 bases and J by 8 bases, with 11 bases between them. The CDR3 length is 12 residues. TCRdb used MiXCR to reprocess the 5' RACE reads, holding one entry per CDR3 protein. This repertoire shows under 85,000 distinct CDR3 sequences, around 5% found once; its top ten account for roughly 5%. The data stem from a study of neurological immune-mediated disorders. General study findings and limits: Multiple sclerosis patients had less TCR clonal expansion than even healthy controls, unlike HTLV-1-associated myelopathy. The absence of any CDR3 amino acid sequence shared by expanded clones across subjects suggests that repertoires were private in all groups. A possible signature was seen in one related-CDR3 cluster, into which phylogenetic grouping placed the repertoires of 18 of 34 multiple sclerosis patients.

The sequenced sample was PBMCs. The clonotype comes from a human donor with multiple sclerosis. The donor label of this sample is uncertain. The genes are TRBV6-1 and TRBJ1-2; possible D gene TRBD1, 6 bases. The DNA for the CDR3 is TGTGCCAGCAGTGCAGGGGTAGGAGGCTACACCTTC. It specifies CASSAGVGGYTF.